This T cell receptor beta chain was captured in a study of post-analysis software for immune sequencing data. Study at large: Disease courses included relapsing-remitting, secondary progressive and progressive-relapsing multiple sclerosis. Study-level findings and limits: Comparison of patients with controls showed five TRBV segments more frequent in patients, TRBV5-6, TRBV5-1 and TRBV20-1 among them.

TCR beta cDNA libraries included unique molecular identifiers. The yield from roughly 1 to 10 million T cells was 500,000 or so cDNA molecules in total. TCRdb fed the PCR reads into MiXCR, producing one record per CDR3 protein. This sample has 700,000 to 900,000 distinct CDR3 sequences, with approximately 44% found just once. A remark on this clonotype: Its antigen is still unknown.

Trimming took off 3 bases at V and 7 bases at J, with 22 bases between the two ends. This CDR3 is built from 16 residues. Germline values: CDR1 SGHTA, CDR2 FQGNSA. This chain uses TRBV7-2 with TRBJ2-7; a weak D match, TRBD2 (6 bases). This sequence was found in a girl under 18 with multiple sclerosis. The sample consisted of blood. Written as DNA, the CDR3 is TGTGCCAGCAGCTTGACGCGCCCCGGCGGGGTGGGAGAGCAGTACTTC. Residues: CASSLTRPGGVGEQYF.